This T cell receptor (beta chain) was captured in a study of T-cell memory formation after mild COVID-19. Study-wide findings and caveats: Among CD4+ contracting clones, most were CM and EM, and CD8+ ones EMRA. Certain responding clones were present in pre-infection memory, suggesting participation of cross-reactive memory.

TCRdb reprocessed the 5' RACE reads with MiXCR, giving one entry per CDR3 protein. The sample includes 150,000 to 200,000 distinct CDR3 sequences, approximately 10% of them seen just once. Ten or more counts support this clonotype. Its antigen is not identified. The TCR comes from a man aged 18 to 35 who had mild COVID-19 (a few samples of this study predate the infection). Cell type and time point are not known. The sequencing sample was made of PBMCs or a T cell subset sorted from them (not recorded which).

CDR3 amino acids: CASSPWTGMGETQYF. The CDR3 nucleotides are TGTGCCAGCAGCCCCTGGACAGGGATGGGAGAGACCCAGTACTTC. The rearrangement uses TRBV11-2 and TRBJ2-5; TRBD1 matches at 8 bases. CDR1 is SGHAT and CDR2 is FQNNGV in the germline V gene. There are 15 residues in the CDR3. Trimming took 5 bases from V and 4 from J; bases not matched to a gene: 9.